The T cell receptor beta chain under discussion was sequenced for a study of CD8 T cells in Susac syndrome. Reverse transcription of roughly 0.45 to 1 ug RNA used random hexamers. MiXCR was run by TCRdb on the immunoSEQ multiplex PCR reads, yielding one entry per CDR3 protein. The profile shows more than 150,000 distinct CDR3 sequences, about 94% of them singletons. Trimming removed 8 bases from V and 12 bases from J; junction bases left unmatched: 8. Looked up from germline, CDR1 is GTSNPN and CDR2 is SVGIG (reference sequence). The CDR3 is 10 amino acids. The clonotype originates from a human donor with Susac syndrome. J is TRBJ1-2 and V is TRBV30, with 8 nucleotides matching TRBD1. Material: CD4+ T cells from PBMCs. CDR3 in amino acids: CATGQGKNTF. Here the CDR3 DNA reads TGTGCCACCGGACAGGGAAAGAACACCTTC.